The 30 T cell receptor beta chains given below trace back to one sample, sequenced in a study of T cells after yellow fever vaccination. TCRdb fed the 5' RACE reads into MiXCR, producing one record per CDR3 protein. The sample has roughly 27,000 distinct CDR3 sequences; 5% are singletons. The material was CD8+ T cells sorted from PBMCs, obtained 10 days after the yellow fever booster vaccination. These receptors were taken from a man younger than 40 who received the YFV17D yellow fever vaccine.

In this sample, this clonotype turned up many times. This chain connects TRBV7-2 to TRBJ2-7, with 8 bases matching TRBD2. V lost 1 base, J lost 6 bases, and 8 bases stayed unmatched. The CDR3 spans 15 residues. Germline V gene lookup returns CDR1 SGHTA and CDR2 FQGNSA. This CDR3 is CASSLGLAGPLEQYF. CDR3 DNA: TGTGCCAGCAGCTTAGGGCTAGCGGGTCCTCTCGAGCAGTACTTC.

This clonotype was picked up many times. CDR3 loop: CASSYSLVNIQYF. The CDR3 region has the DNA TGTGCCAGCAGTTACTCGCTAGTAAACATTCAGTACTTC. This rearrangement joins TRBV6-2 or TRBV6-3 to TRBJ2-4; no reliable D call. The germline gives CDR1 MNHEY, CDR2 SVGEGT. Trimming left V 0 bases short and J 6 bases short, with 6 bases between. The CDR3 runs to 13 residues.

This clonotype showed up many times. The chain carries TRBV25-1 and TRBJ2-2, with D perhaps being TRBD1 or TRBD2 (6 bases each). V lost 2 bases to trimming and J lost 6 bases, with 16 bases between them. In germline, CDR1 is MGHDK, CDR2 SYGVNS. The length of the CDR3 is 16 residues. CDR3 region: CASSERVGGGPGELFF. For the CDR3, the DNA is TGTGCCAGCAGTGAACGCGTCGGAGGGGGGCCCGGGGAGCTGTTTTTT.

This clonotype came up many times. V usage is TRBV5-1 and J usage is TRBJ2-7; D remains ambiguous. The CDR3 is 13 amino acids. The V gene lost 4 bases and the J gene lost 6 bases, with 14 bases spanning the gap. Germline lookup yields CDR1 SGHRS and CDR2 YFSETQ. CDR3 protein: CASSLESLVEQYF. CDR3 DNA: TGCGCCAGCAGCCTGGAATCGCTTGTCGAGCAGTACTTC.

This clonotype was seen ten or more times. The chain links TRBV7-6 to TRBJ2-1; D is unresolved. This CDR3 has 12 amino acids. Per the germline V gene, CDR1 is SGHVS and CDR2 is FNYEAQ. The V and J ends lost 2 bases and 4 bases respectively, with 3 bases between them. CDR3 bases: TGTGCCAGCAGCTTAACTTACAATGAGCAGTTCTTC. It translates to CASSLTYNEQFF.

This clonotype was detected many times. The V and J genes are TRBV7-2 and TRBJ2-7, with D maybe TRBD1 (6 bases). V lost 5 bases and J lost 2, with 16 bases in between. This CDR3 is 15 amino acids long. Germline values: CDR1 SGHTA, CDR2 FQGNSA. Here the CDR3 reads CASSPPGHKTYEQYF. The CDR3, as DNA: TGTGCCAGCAGCCCGCCGGGACACAAAACCTACGAGCAGTACTTC.

This clonotype appeared many times. The chain links TRBV7-2 to TRBJ2-5; D possibly uses TRBD1 or TRBD2 (6 bases each). The CDR3 spans 14 residues. The V gene's germline CDR1 is SGHTA and CDR2 FQGNSA. Between the trimmed V and J ends, which lost 4 bases and 3 bases, there was a span of 12 bases. CDR3 sequence: CASSSGGLEETQYF. CDR3 DNA: TGTGCCAGCAGCTCTGGGGGGCTTGAAGAGACCCAGTACTTC. Full variable domain (missing parts from reference TRBV7-2 and TRBJ2-5): GAGVSQSPSNKVTEKGKDVELRCDPISGHTALYWYRQSLGQGLEFLIYFQGNSAPDKSGLPSDRFSAERTGGSVSTLTIQRTQQEDSAVYLCASSSGGLEETQYFGPGTRLLVL.

This clonotype showed up just once. The chain has TRBV6-2 or TRBV6-3 and TRBJ2-2, with D unresolved. The germline V gene has CDR1 MNHEY and CDR2 SVGEGT. V lost 2 bases and J lost 6, with 7 bases in between. The CDR3 spans 13 residues. The CDR3: CASSYRSSGELFF. CDR3 DNA sequence: TGTGCCAGCAGTTACCGGTCGTCCGGGGAGCTGTTTTTT.

This clonotype was counted ten times or more. The gene calls are TRBV24-1 and TRBJ2-3; D is unresolved. The CDR3 consists of 12 residues. V was pared by 4 bases and J by 9 bases, with 10 bases between. CDR1 and CDR2 (germline): KGHDR, SFDVKD. CDR3 bases: TGTGCCACCAGTGACCACAAAAGGACGCAGTATTTT. Encoded protein: CATSDHKRTQYF.

The sample holds many counts of this clonotype. This rearrangement joins TRBV12-3 or TRBV12-4 to TRBJ2-3; 7 bases fit TRBD2. The V gene end was trimmed by 1 base and the J gene end by 10 bases; junction bases not matched to a gene: 20. The CDR3 length is 18 residues. Written as DNA, the CDR3 is TGTGCCAGCAGTTTAGGCGGCCGTAGCGGGCCGGCCCTTTATCCGCAGTATTTT. Translation gives CASSLGGRSGPALYPQYF.

This clonotype was observed many times. This chain connects TRBV7-9 to TRBJ1-5, with unresolved D. Germline V gene sequence: CDR1 SEHNR, CDR2 FQNEAQ (reference sequence). CDR3 size: 12 residues. V was clipped by 1 base and J by 5 bases, with 3 bases between them. Here the CDR3 DNA reads TGTGCCAGCAGCTTAGGTTATCAGCCCCAGCATTTT. Translation gives CASSLGYQPQHF.

This clonotype qualifies as medium-sized. V is TRBV27 and J is TRBJ2-7, with TRBD1 identical over 9 bases. V trimming: 2 bases; J trimming: 4 bases; junction bases outside the gene matches: 6. The germline CDR1 and CDR2 sequences are MNHEY and SMNVEV (reference sequence). The CDR3 runs 15 residues. CDR3 DNA sequence: TGTGCCAGCAGTTTAGGGACAGGGCCTACTTACGAGCAGTACTTC. Residues: CASSLGTGPTYEQYF.

In regard to this clonotype: Compared with germline, one end of the junction differs, possibly owing to a read error. J is TRBJ2-1 and V is TRBV7-7, with 8 bases aligning to TRBD2. The CDR3 contains 14 residues. The germline gives CDR1 SSHAT, CDR2 FNYEAQ (reference sequence). CDR3 DNA sequence: TGTGCTAGCAGCTTAGTAGGGACTAGCAATGAGCAGTTCTTC. Amino acids: CASSLVGTSNEQFF. Variable domain in full (rest from reference TRBV7-7 and TRBJ2-1): GAGVSQSPRYKVTKRGQDVTLRCDPISSHATLYWYQQALGQGPEFLTYFNYEAQPDKSGLPSDRFSAERPEGSISTLTIQRTEQRDSAMYRCASSLVGTSNEQFFGPGTRLTVL.

This clonotype appeared many times. The J gene is TRBJ2-7, the V gene TRBV11-2; maybe TRBD2 (6 bases). The germline V gene encodes CDR1 SGHAT and CDR2 FQNNGV. V was clipped by 0 bases and J by 4 bases, with 16 bases between them. This CDR3 region has 16 residues. CDR3: CASSLEGTYANYEQYF. For the CDR3, the DNA is TGTGCCAGCAGCTTAGAGGGGACTTACGCGAATTACGAGCAGTACTTC. Supplemented by reference TRBV11-2 and TRBJ2-7, the full variable domain reads EAGVAQSPRYKIIEKRQSVAFWCNPISGHATLYWYQQILGQGPKLLIQFQNNGVVDDSQLPKDRFSAERLKGVDSTLKIQPAKLEDSAVYLCASSLEGTYANYEQYFGPGTRLTVT.

This clonotype was observed many times. The chain couples TRBV7-9 to TRBJ2-1, with 11 bases lining up with TRBD1. The ends lost 3 bases at V and 6 bases at J; junction bases unmatched: 4. CDR1 is SEHNR, CDR2 FQNEAQ, per germline (reference sequence). The CDR3 sequence is 15 residues long. The CDR3 loop is CASSLGTGGLNEQFF. In DNA form, the CDR3 reads TGTGCCAGCAGCTTGGGGACAGGGGGTCTCAATGAGCAGTTCTTC.

This clonotype was counted many times. This chain connects TRBV19 to TRBJ2-1; no clear D gene. Per the germline V gene, CDR1 is LNHDA and CDR2 is SQIVND (reference sequence). Trimming removed 1 base at V and 4 bases at J, with 14 bases between. The CDR3 is made up of 16 amino acids. The DNA of the CDR3 is TGTGCCAGTAGTATAGGCCCGACGGCTCTATACAATGAGCAGTTCTTC. This encodes CASSIGPTALYNEQFF.

This clonotype was detected ten times or more. The chain couples TRBV5-1 to TRBJ2-5; maybe TRBD1 (5 bases). Trimming left V 4 bases short and J 5 bases short, with 21 bases between. The length of the CDR3 is 16 residues. Germline-derived CDR1 and CDR2 are SGHRS and YFSETQ. CDR3 DNA: TGCGCCAGCAGCCTCACCGGGCGACAGCCCGACGAGACCCAGTACTTC. Residues: CASSLTGRQPDETQYF.

This clonotype was detected many times. The CDR3 reads CASSQERSVEAFF. For the CDR3, the DNA is TGCGCCAGCAGCCAAGAGAGAAGCGTTGAAGCTTTCTTT. The V and J genes are TRBV4-3 and TRBJ1-1; D call uncertain. The V and J ends lost 0 bases and 7 bases respectively, with 9 bases between them. This CDR3 region has 13 residues. Germline V gene data show CDR1 as LGHNA and CDR2 as YSLEER.

This clonotype has at least ten counts. The chain employs TRBV7-9 and TRBJ2-1, with D perhaps matching TRBD2 (5 bases). Germline CDR1 is SEHNR and CDR2 is FQNEAQ (reference sequence). CDR3 length: 17 amino acids. The V end was cut by 5 bases, the J end by 1 base, with 18 bases between. As DNA, the CDR3 is TGTGCCAGCAGCACCACAGTATCGGGAATGTCCTACAATGAGCAGTTCTTC. Amino acids: CASSTTVSGMSYNEQFF.

This clonotype was counted at least ten times. The genes are TRBV7-9 and TRBJ2-5; 8 nucleotides align to TRBD2. Looked up from germline, CDR1 is SEHNR and CDR2 is FQNEAQ (reference sequence). This CDR3 comprises 15 residues. The J segment lost 4 bases and the V segment lost 4 bases, leaving 8 bases of the junction unmatched. CDR3 in amino acids: CASSYPGLAVETQYF. The CDR3 coding sequence is TGTGCCAGCAGCTATCCCGGACTAGCTGTAGAGACCCAGTACTTC.

This clonotype was picked up many times. The rearrangement joins TRBV6-6 to TRBJ2-7; 8 bases fit TRBD2. The CDR3 length is 12 residues. After removal of 8 bases from V and 6 bases from J, the junction contained 6 bases not matched to a gene. CDR1 is MNHNY and CDR2 is SVGAGI in the germline V gene (reference sequence). The CDR3 coding sequence is TGTGCCAGCCCTAGCGGGTCGGGCGAGCAGTACTTC. Protein: CASPSGSGEQYF.

In this sample, this clonotype turned up many times. The chain carries TRBV6-6 and TRBJ2-3; no clear D gene. CDR3 size: 13 residues. CDR1 MNHNY and CDR2 SVGAGI come from the germline V gene (reference sequence). V shed 6 bases and J shed 3 bases, with 10 bases lying between them. The CDR3 DNA follows: TGTGCCAGCAGGTGGAGATCAACAGATACGCAGTATTTT. Translated, it gives CASRWRSTDTQYF.

Sample share makes this clonotype medium-sized. The chain employs TRBV13 and TRBJ2-1; unclear D gene. Germline CDR1 is PRHDT and CDR2 is FYEKMQ (reference sequence). V lost 1 base and J lost 1, with 8 bases in between. The CDR3 covers 15 residues. CDR3 amino acids: CASSLERESYNEQFF. The CDR3 region has the DNA TGTGCCAGCAGCTTAGAACGTGAGTCCTACAATGAGCAGTTCTTC.

The sample holds many counts of this clonotype. The CDR3 spells CATSRDEFPYEQYF. The CDR3 DNA is TGTGCCACCAGCAGAGATGAATTCCCCTACGAGCAGTACTTC. The J gene is TRBJ2-7, the V gene TRBV15; D is unresolved. The V end was cut by 0 bases, the J end by 2 bases, with 8 bases between. From germline, CDR1 is LNHNV and CDR2 YYDKDF (reference sequence). The CDR3 is 14 amino acids.

The sample holds many counts of this clonotype. The V call is TRBV15, the J call TRBJ2-7, with D maybe TRBD2 (6 bases). The ends were cut back, 4 bases at V and 0 bases at J, with 10 bases in the middle. The CDR3 is 14 residues long. Germline CDR1 is LNHNV and CDR2 is YYDKDF (reference sequence). The CDR3 sequence is CATSKEGFSYEQYF. CDR3 coding DNA: TGTGCCACCAGCAAGGAGGGATTCTCCTACGAGCAGTACTTC.

In its sample, this clonotype was seen many times. The V call is TRBV5-1, the J call TRBJ2-5, with D possibly matching TRBD1 (6 bases). The CDR3 spans 13 residues. Germline V gene lookup returns CDR1 SGHRS and CDR2 YFSETQ. The V and J ends lost 4 bases and 0 bases respectively, with 7 bases between them. The CDR3 DNA reads TGCGCCAGCAGCGGGGACAACCAAGAGACCCAGTACTTC. Encoded protein: CASSGDNQETQYF.

This clonotype was observed many times. The V and J genes are TRBV28 and TRBJ2-7; 7 bases align to TRBD2. The J segment lost 0 bases and the V segment lost 4 bases, leaving 9 bases of the junction unmatched. CDR1 MDHEN and CDR2 SYDVKM come from the germline V gene. The CDR3 has 16 residues. CDR3 sequence (DNA): TGTGCCAGCAGTTATTCGGGACTACTGAGCTCCTACGAGCAGTACTTC. Protein: CASSYSGLLSSYEQYF.

At least ten counts were recorded for this clonotype. This sequence joins TRBV5-4 and TRBJ2-7; D is unresolved. This CDR3 is 14 amino acids long. Trimming stripped 2 bases from V and 2 bases from J, with 11 bases between. Per the germline V gene, CDR1 is SGHNT and CDR2 is YYREEE (reference sequence). CDR3 DNA: TGTGCCAGCAGCTTAGGGAAGGAAACCTACGAGCAGTACTTC. Protein sequence: CASSLGKETYEQYF.

This clonotype was seen many times. The V gene is TRBV29-1, the J gene TRBJ2-1, with 11 bases fitting TRBD2. The CDR3 is 14 residues long. The junction had 8 bases not matched to a gene; V was cut back by 6 bases and J by 7 bases. The germline CDR1 and CDR2 sequences are SQVTM and ANQGSEA. For the CDR3, the DNA is TGCAGCGTCTTTAGCGGGAGGGCCGTTAATGAGCAGTTCTTC. It translates to CSVFSGRAVNEQFF.

This clonotype has only a few counts. The rearrangement uses TRBV6-1 and TRBJ2-7, with TRBD2 identical over 10 bases. The V segment lost 6 bases and the J segment 3 bases; nucleotides outside the gene matches: 8. Per germline, CDR1 MNHNS and CDR2 SASEGT. This CDR3 spans 15 amino acids. CDR3 in amino acids: CASSARTSGNYEQYF. The CDR3 nucleotides are TGTGCCAGCAGCGCCAGGACTAGCGGAAACTACGAGCAGTACTTC.